This TCR beta chain was sequenced during a study of T cells in Graves' hyperthyroidism and ophthalmopathy. Template material for amplifying TCR beta CDR3 regions consisted of RNA transcripts. Carried out on the TCR CDR3, a first-round RT-PCR used the HTBI primer set. TCRdb independently ran MiXCR on the multiplex PCR reads; one entry per CDR3 protein. The table records about 640,000 distinct CDR3 sequences, about 45% of them present only once. Any patient presenting with uncontrolled infection, other autoimmune disease, pregnancy or lactation was left out. Orbital computed tomography and thyroid ultrasound, together with serum TRAb and thyroxine and clinical symptoms, were used for diagnoses. CDR1 is SGHNT and CDR2 is YYREEE in the germline V gene (reference sequence). V lost 1 base, J lost 9 bases, and 10 bases lay in between. This CDR3 has 13 amino acids.

The rearrangement joins TRBV5-4 to TRBJ2-2; D tentatively reads TRBD1 or TRBD2 (5 bases each). The sample taken for sequencing was peripheral blood or thyroid tissue (not recorded which). The source of this sequence is an adult man with Graves' disease, either hyperthyroidism or ophthalmopathy (not recorded which). The CDR3 spells CASSLFGARELFF. CDR3 in DNA: TGTGCCAGCAGCTTGTTCGGGGCCCGGGAGCTGTTTTTT.